This TCR beta chain was sequenced during a study of T-cell reconstitution after alpha-beta-depleted transplantation in children. The V and J ends lost 4 bases and 2 bases, in that order; junction bases with no gene match: 6. CDR3 length equals 17 residues. Per the germline V gene, CDR1 is SEHNR and CDR2 is FQNEAQ (reference sequence). This clonotype appeared a few times. Unique molecular identifiers were incorporated when the TCRbeta library was constructed. TCRdb fed the PCR reads into MiXCR, producing one record per CDR3 protein. The sample gives around 200,000 distinct CDR3 sequences, about 6.4% of which show up once; around 2.7% is in the top ten.

V is TRBV7-9 and J is TRBJ2-5; 14 bases align to TRBD2. This clonotype was sampled from a human donor who donated a stem cell graft to a child with Wiskott-Aldrich syndrome. The sequencing used PBMCs from the stem cell graft donor, collected from the stem cell graft. This chain's CDR3 is CASSSGLAGGSQETQYF. CDR3 DNA sequence: TGTGCCAGCAGCTCTGGACTAGCGGGGGGCTCACAAGAGACCCAGTACTTC.